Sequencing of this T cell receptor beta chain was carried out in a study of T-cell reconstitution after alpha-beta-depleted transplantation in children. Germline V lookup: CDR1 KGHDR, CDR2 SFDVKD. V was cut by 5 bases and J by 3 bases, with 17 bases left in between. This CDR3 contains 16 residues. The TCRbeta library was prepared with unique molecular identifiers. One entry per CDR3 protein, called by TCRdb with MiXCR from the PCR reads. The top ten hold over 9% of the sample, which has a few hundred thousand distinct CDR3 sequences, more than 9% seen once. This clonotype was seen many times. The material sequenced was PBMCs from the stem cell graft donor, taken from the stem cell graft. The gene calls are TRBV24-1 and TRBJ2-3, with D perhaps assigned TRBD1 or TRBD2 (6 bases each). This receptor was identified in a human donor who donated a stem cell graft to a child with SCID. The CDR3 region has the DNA TGTGCCACCAGTGCTCCTGTGGGGGGCAGTACAGATACGCAGTATTTT. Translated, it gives CATSAPVGGSTDTQYF.